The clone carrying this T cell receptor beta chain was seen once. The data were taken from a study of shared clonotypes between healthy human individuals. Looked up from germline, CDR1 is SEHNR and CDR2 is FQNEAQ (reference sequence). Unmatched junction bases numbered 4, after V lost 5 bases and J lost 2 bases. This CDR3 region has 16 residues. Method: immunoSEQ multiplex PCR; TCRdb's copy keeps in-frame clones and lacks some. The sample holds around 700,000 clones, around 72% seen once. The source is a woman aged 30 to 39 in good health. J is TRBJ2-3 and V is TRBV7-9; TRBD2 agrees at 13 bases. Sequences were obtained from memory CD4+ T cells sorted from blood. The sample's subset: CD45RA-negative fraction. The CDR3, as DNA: TGTGCCAGCAGCCAGGGGACTAGCGGGAACACAGATACGCAGTATTTT. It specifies CASSQGTSGNTDTQYF.